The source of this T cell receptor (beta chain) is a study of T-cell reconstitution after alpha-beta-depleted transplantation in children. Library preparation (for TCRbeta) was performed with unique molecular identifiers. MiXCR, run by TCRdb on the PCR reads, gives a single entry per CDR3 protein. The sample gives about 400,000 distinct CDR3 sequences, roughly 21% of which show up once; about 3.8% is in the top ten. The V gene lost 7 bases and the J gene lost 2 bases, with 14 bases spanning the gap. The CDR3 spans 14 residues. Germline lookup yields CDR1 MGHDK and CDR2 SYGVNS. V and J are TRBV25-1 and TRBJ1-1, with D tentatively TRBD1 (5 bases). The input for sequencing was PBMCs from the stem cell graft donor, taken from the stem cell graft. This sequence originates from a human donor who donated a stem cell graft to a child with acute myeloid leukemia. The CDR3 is CASTVGLGNTEAFF. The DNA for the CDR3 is TGTGCCAGCACCGTGGGGCTGGGTAACACTGAAGCTTTCTTT.